Following are 23 T cell receptor beta chains from one sample sequenced in a study of CD8+ T cells in alopecia areata. Investigators isolated RNA and reverse transcribed it into cDNA to act as the sequencing template. The table came from immunoSEQ multiplex PCR; TCRdb's copy has only in-frame clones and leaves some out. Counted here are about 250,000 clones, 60% occurring once; the ten biggest clones make up around 0.84%. Treatment: oral pan-JAK inhibitor, 5-10 mg twice daily. Sequencing was performed on CD4+ T cells sorted from blood, taken around week 54, from a patient treated with tofacitinib. The receptors come from a human donor with alopecia areata.

V gene TRBV29-1 combines with J gene TRBJ2-5; TRBD2 matches 8 bases. Trimming took 2 bases from V and 5 from J; bases not matched to a gene: 1. The CDR3 consists of 12 residues. CDR1 and CDR2 from the germline V gene are SQVTM and ANQGSEA. The CDR3 loop reads CSVETGGETQYF. In DNA form, the CDR3 reads TGCAGCGTTGAAACGGGGGGGGAGACCCAGTACTTC.

V and J are TRBV2 and TRBJ2-1; 10 bases line up with TRBD1. The CDR3 extends over 16 amino acids. Germline V gene lookup returns CDR1 SNHLY and CDR2 FYNNEI. V was clipped by 2 bases and J by 0 bases; unmatched bases: 1. The CDR3 DNA reads TGTGCCAGCAGTGAACGGACAGGGGGCTCCTACAATGAGCAGTTCTTC. Translation: CASSERTGGSYNEQFF.

The CDR3 region is CAWDRLNTEAFF. CDR3 nucleotide sequence: TGTGCCTGGGACAGACTGAACACTGAAGCTTTCTTT. The V and J genes are TRBV30 and TRBJ1-1; TRBD1 is a possible D gene (5 bases). V was cut by 5 bases and J by 0 bases, with 7 bases left in between. The germline V gene has CDR1 GTSNPN and CDR2 SVGIG (reference sequence). CDR3 size: 12 residues.

This clone was seen only a few times. The chain has TRBV2 and TRBJ1-2; D possibly corresponds to TRBD1 (5 bases). The length of the CDR3 is 13 residues. Germline CDR1 reads SNHLY; CDR2 reads FYNNEI. The V gene lost 3 bases and the J gene lost 6 bases, with 11 bases spanning the gap. CDR3 coding DNA: TGTGCCAGCAGTGAGTCCAGGGAGGATGGCTACACCTTC. Amino acid sequence: CASSESREDGYTF.

V and J are TRBV2 and TRBJ1-2; D is uncertain. Trimming removed 6 bases at V and 2 bases at J, with 10 bases between. The CDR3 length is 13 residues. CDR1 is SNHLY and CDR2 is FYNNEI in the germline V gene. CDR3 DNA: TGTGCCAGCAGGCCGGGAGGGAACTATGGCTACACCTTC. Its translation: CASRPGGNYGYTF.

This clone was counted a few times. The CDR3 sequence: CASSAQRPDTQYF. In nucleotides, the CDR3 is TGTGCCAGCAGTGCCCAGAGGCCAGATACGCAGTATTTT. This chain connects TRBV2 to TRBJ2-3; D is uncertain. There are 13 residues in the CDR3. Germline V gives CDR1 SNHLY, CDR2 FYNNEI. The ends were cut back, 4 bases at V and 4 bases at J, with 9 bases in the middle.

V usage is TRBV4-3 and J usage is TRBJ2-3; the match to TRBD1 covers 9 bases. Germline V gene data show CDR1 as LGHNA and CDR2 as YSLEER. V gave up 2 bases and J gave up 4 bases; unmatched junction bases: 1. This CDR3 comprises 14 residues. The CDR3 bases are TGCGCCAGCAGCCAACGACAGGGGGCAGATACGCAGTATTTT. Its protein is CASSQRQGADTQYF.

CDR3 sequence: CASSLQLYNEQFF. The CDR3 bases are TGTGCCAGCAGCTTACAGCTCTACAATGAGCAGTTCTTC. The chain has TRBV7-3 and TRBJ2-1; D gene ambiguous. This CDR3 is 13 amino acids long. Germline V CDR1 and CDR2: SGHTA, FQGTGA. The V gene lost 2 bases and the J gene lost 3 bases, with 5 bases spanning the gap.

The chain couples TRBV7-9 to TRBJ2-3, with D tentatively TRBD1 (6 bases). CDR1 SEHNR and CDR2 FQNEAQ come from the germline V gene (reference sequence). The CDR3 spans 14 residues. V lost 11 bases and J lost 2, with 17 bases in between. CDR3 loop: CAGSDRIYTDTQYF. The CDR3 bases are TGTGCCGGCTCCGACAGGATTTACACAGATACGCAGTATTTT.

This sequence joins TRBV4-1 and TRBJ2-1, with D perhaps TRBD1 (7 bases). With 6 bases removed from V and 13 bases from J, the gap between germline ends came to 25 bases. The CDR3 spans 15 residues. CDR1 MGHRA and CDR2 YSYEKL come from the germline V gene. The CDR3 sequence: CASRNRDSGSTIQFF. CDR3 in DNA: TGCGCCAGCAGGAACCGGGACAGCGGGTCAACAATCCAGTTCTTC.

The chain employs TRBV10-3 and TRBJ2-5; D gene uncertain. Trimming cost V 4 bases and J 3 bases, with 6 bases left between them. This CDR3 spans 12 amino acids. Germline CDR1 and CDR2: ENHRY and SYGVKD. CDR3 nucleotide sequence: TGTGCCATCAGTGGTGGCGAAGAGACCCAGTACTTC. Its protein is CAISGGEETQYF.

The chain combines TRBV5-1 with TRBJ1-1, with 9 bases matching TRBD1. The CDR3 spans 17 residues. CDR1 SGHRS and CDR2 YFSETQ come from the germline V gene. The junction had 7 bases not matched to a gene; V was cut back by 0 bases and J by 1 base. The CDR3 sequence is CASSLGRTGARNTEAFF. In nucleotides, the CDR3 is TGCGCCAGCAGCTTGGGACGGACAGGGGCTAGGAACACTGAAGCTTTCTTT.

The chain links TRBV27 to TRBJ1-5; D gene uncertain. The germline V and J ends were trimmed by 4 bases and 8 bases, with 12 bases remaining between them. The CDR3 consists of 13 residues. The germline V gene has CDR1 MNHEY and CDR2 SMNVEV (reference sequence). CDR3 sequence (DNA): TGTGCCAGCAGTTCGGGGAGGAGGAAGCCCCAGCATTTT. This encodes CASSSGRRKPQHF.

As to this clone: Other DNA sequences in this specimen translate into the identical CDR3. V is TRBV6-1 and J is TRBJ1-2; the D is unclear. The germline gives CDR1 MNHNS, CDR2 SASEGT. V was shortened by 6 bases and J by 5 bases, with 7 bases between the two germline ends. The CDR3 extends over 11 amino acids. This CDR3 is CASSVGYGYTF. The DNA for the CDR3 is TGTGCCAGCAGCGTGGGGTATGGCTACACCTTC.

The chain joins TRBV30 to TRBJ1-2; D gene ambiguous. CDR1 and CDR2 (germline): GTSNPN, SVGIG (reference sequence). V lost 6 bases and J lost 0, with 17 bases in between. The CDR3 is 15 residues long. CDR3 amino acids: CACLGGRLTNYGYTF. CDR3 nucleotides: TGTGCCTGCCTTGGAGGGAGGCTAACTAACTATGGCTACACCTTC.

This sequence joins TRBV5-4 and TRBJ1-2, with D unclear. The length of the CDR3 is 14 residues. The germline gives CDR1 SGHNT, CDR2 YYREEE (reference sequence). The V end lost 0 bases, the J end lost 1 base, and 7 bases lay between the germline ends. The CDR3 loop reads CASSLEQFNYGYTF. For the CDR3, the DNA is TGTGCCAGCAGCTTGGAGCAGTTTAACTATGGCTACACCTTC.

The rearrangement uses TRBV7-2 and TRBJ1-6; TRBD1 aligns across 9 bases. The CDR3 has 14 amino acids. Germline-derived CDR1 and CDR2 are SGHTA and FQGNSA. With V trimmed by 6 bases and J by 9 bases, 6 bases remained unmatched. CDR3 bases: TGTGCCAGCAGTATACAGGGGGCAGGTTCACCCCTCCACTTT. Amino acids: CASSIQGAGSPLHF.

In this sample, this clone turned up a few times. The chain recombines TRBV7-9 with TRBJ2-4; TRBD1 aligns across 10 bases. With V trimmed by 8 bases and J by 8 bases, 9 bases remained unmatched. The CDR3 extends over 14 amino acids. Germline V gene sequence: CDR1 SEHNR, CDR2 FQNEAQ (reference sequence). CDR3 DNA: TGTGCCAGCTCTCCCTCCGGGACAGGGGACATTCAGTACTTC. Its translation: CASSPSGTGDIQYF.

The chain combines TRBV5-6 with TRBJ1-1; 10 bases are shared with TRBD1. CDR3 length: 14 amino acids. Germline V gene sequence: CDR1 SGHDT, CDR2 YYEEEE. V trimming: 4 bases; J trimming: 5 bases; junction bases outside the gene matches: 5. CDR3 sequence reads: CASSPPGQGTEAFF. The CDR3 bases are TGTGCCAGCAGCCCCCCGGGACAGGGGACTGAAGCTTTCTTT.

This clone was observed a handful of times. CDR3 DNA sequence: TGCGCCAGCAGCCAAGGTGTAGCGGGTGGCTCCTACGAGCAGTACTTC. Translated: CASSQGVAGGSYEQYF. V usage is TRBV4-3 and J usage is TRBJ2-7, with TRBD2 matching 7 bases. CDR1 and CDR2 from the germline V gene are LGHNA and YSLEER. J gave up 0 bases and V 1 base, and 6 bases lay outside the gene matches. The CDR3 extends over 16 amino acids.

The rearrangement links TRBV4-3 to TRBJ1-1; unclear D gene. The V and J ends lost 1 base and 0 bases respectively, with 9 bases between them. Looked up from germline, CDR1 is LGHNA and CDR2 is YSLEER. The CDR3 consists of 15 residues. This chain's CDR3 is CASSQGAGLNTEAFF. In nucleotides, the CDR3 is TGCGCCAGCAGCCAAGGGGCGGGATTGAACACTGAAGCTTTCTTT.

The chain employs TRBV25-1 and TRBJ2-1; the D is unclear. Trimming stripped 2 bases from V and 10 bases from J, with 9 bases between. Germline-derived CDR1 and CDR2 are MGHDK and SYGVNS. The CDR3 is 12 residues long. In DNA form, the CDR3 reads TGTGCCAGCAGTGAACAAATGGGGGAGCAGTTCTTC. Translating it yields CASSEQMGEQFF.

The sample holds one count of this clone. This sequence joins TRBV7-2 and TRBJ2-7, with a possible D match to TRBD1 (6 bases). The length of the CDR3 is 14 residues. With 7 bases removed from V and 0 bases from J, the gap between germline ends came to 13 bases. Per germline, CDR1 SGHTA and CDR2 FQGNSA. The CDR3 DNA reads as TGTGCCAGCAAAACAGGGCAAAGCTCCTACGAGCAGTACTTC. As protein: CASKTGQSSYEQYF.